These 13 T cell receptor beta chains were sequenced from one sample in a study of regulatory T cells in long-lasting Graves disease. As to time point: newly diagnosed GD, antithyroid drugs for less than 3 months. The authors made the TCR library using RNA they extracted from PBMCs. The authors built TCR beta libraries using iRepertoire HTBI primers and Arm-PCR of CDR3 regions. TCRdb ran MiXCR on the multiplex PCR reads and lists one entry per CDR3 protein. The table includes 300,000 to 400,000 distinct CDR3 sequences, 15% to 20% detected once. The source was peripheral blood mononuclear cells (PBMCs), collected at new diagnosis, from a patient treated with antithyroid drugs. These receptors were taken from a female donor with Graves disease.

The sample holds many counts of this clonotype. The chain links TRBV3-1 to TRBJ1-4; D gene ambiguous. The CDR3 loop spans 18 amino acids. Germline CDR1 is LGHDT and CDR2 is YNNKEL (reference sequence). V was cut by 4 bases and J by 4 bases, with 22 bases left in between. The CDR3 is CASSPPRASNHVNEKLFF. DNA for the CDR3: TGTGCCAGCAGCCCCCCACGGGCCAGCAACCACGTTAATGAAAAACTGTTTTTT.

This clonotype was detected many times. The chain recombines TRBV10-3 with TRBJ1-5; D is uncertain. Trimming took 5 bases from V and 5 from J, leaving 10 bases between them. This CDR3 is 13 amino acids long. The germline V gene has CDR1 ENHRY and CDR2 SYGVKD. CDR3 nucleotides: TGTGCCATCAGTTTAGAAACGGATCAGCCCCAGCATTTT. Translating gives CAISLETDQPQHF.

V is TRBV19 and J is TRBJ2-1; D ambiguous. CDR1 and CDR2 from the germline V gene are LNHDA and SQIVND (reference sequence). There are 13 residues in the CDR3. V lost 3 bases and J 9 bases, leaving 12 bases between the germline ends. In DNA form, the CDR3 reads TGTGCCAGTAGTATCCTGTCTATGAGTGAGCAGTTCTTC. Its protein is CASSILSMSEQFF.

This clonotype was seen ten or more times. The chain uses TRBV3-1 and TRBJ2-3; 8 bases fit TRBD2. Germline CDR1 is LGHDT and CDR2 is YNNKEL (reference sequence). V gave up 1 base and J gave up 5 bases; unmatched junction bases: 5. The length of the CDR3 is 15 residues. The CDR3 loop is CASSQAGTRRDTQYF. DNA for the CDR3: TGTGCCAGCAGCCAAGCCGGGACTAGGAGAGATACGCAGTATTTT.

J is TRBJ2-3 and V is TRBV5-1; D might be TRBD1 (6 bases). Germline CDR1 and CDR2: SGHRS and YFSETQ. Trimming stripped 2 bases from V and 3 bases from J, with 13 bases between. This CDR3 spans 15 amino acids. CDR3 in DNA: TGCGCCAGCAGCTTACAGGGCGCGCCGACAGATACGCAGTATTTT. Protein: CASSLQGAPTDTQYF. Supplemented by reference TRBV5-1 and TRBJ2-3, the full variable domain reads KAGVTQTPRYLIKTRGQQVTLSCSPISGHRSVSWYQQTPGQGLQFLFEYFSETQRNKGNFPGRFSGRQFSNSRSEMNVSTLELGDSALYLCASSLQGAPTDTQYFGPGTRLTVL.

This clonotype was counted only a few times. The chain couples TRBV19 to TRBJ1-5; the D is unclear. The CDR3 spans 13 residues. The germline CDR1 and CDR2 sequences are LNHDA and SQIVND (reference sequence). V was shortened by 5 bases and J by 6 bases, with 11 bases between the two germline ends. The CDR3 nucleotides read TGTGCCAGTAGTCTGATTGGGTCTCAGCCCCAGCATTTT. Translated, it gives CASSLIGSQPQHF.

The sample holds a few counts of this clonotype. This chain joins TRBV9 and TRBJ2-5; D not certain. The CDR3 is made up of 12 amino acids. Per the germline V gene, CDR1 is SGDLS and CDR2 is YYNGEE. Trimming stripped 0 bases from V and 9 bases from J, with 9 bases between. CDR3 sequence reads: CASSVGSGPQYF. The CDR3 nucleotides read TGTGCCAGCAGCGTAGGGTCGGGTCCCCAGTACTTC.

This rearrangement joins TRBV5-1 to TRBJ2-7, with D hard to call. Trimming left V 0 bases short and J 1 base short, with 8 bases between. The CDR3 totals 14 residues. The germline V gene has CDR1 SGHRS and CDR2 YFSETQ. CDR3 protein: CASSLGLDSYEQYF. CDR3 DNA sequence: TGCGCCAGCAGCTTGGGACTTGATTCCTACGAGCAGTACTTC.

This clonotype was detected ten times or more. The chain is built from TRBV7-9 and TRBJ2-7; 8 positions match TRBD1. CDR3 length: 15 amino acids. Germline CDR1 and CDR2: SEHNR and FQNEAQ (reference sequence). V shed 5 bases and J 0 bases; nucleotides not matched to a gene: 6. CDR3 DNA sequence: TGTGCCAGCAGCAGTGGACAGGGTGTCTCCTACGAGCAGTACTTC. Protein product: CASSSGQGVSYEQYF. The entire variable domain, with the rest obtained from reference TRBV7-9 and TRBJ2-7, is as follows: DTGVSQNPRHKITKRGQNVTFRCDPISEHNRLYWYRQTLGQGPEFLTYFQNEAQLEKSRLLSDRFSAERPKGSFSTLEIQRTEQGDSAMYLCASSSGQGVSYEQYFGPGTRLTVT.

This clonotype showed up many times. The chain links TRBV27 to TRBJ2-1; TRBD2 agrees at 13 bases. V gave up 3 bases and J gave up 0 bases; unmatched junction bases: 8. From germline, CDR1 is MNHEY and CDR2 SMNVEV (reference sequence). The CDR3 extends over 19 amino acids. DNA of the CDR3: TGTGCCAGCAGTTTCGCGGGACTAGCGGGACCTCCCTCCTACAATGAGCAGTTCTTC. It translates to CASSFAGLAGPPSYNEQFF.

This clonotype was recorded at least ten times. The V call is TRBV5-1, the J call TRBJ2-1, with D possibly being TRBD2 (6 bases). This CDR3 has 16 residues. CDR1 and CDR2 from the germline V gene are SGHRS and YFSETQ. Trimming took off 4 bases at V and 7 bases at J, with 21 bases between the two ends. The CDR3 region is CASSEPGVRAENEQFF. CDR3 in DNA: TGCGCCAGCAGCGAGCCGGGAGTGAGGGCAGAAAATGAGCAGTTCTTC.

Points on this clonotype: Only one base separates this from a far larger clonotype, so it likely reflects a read error. The chain combines TRBV6-2 or TRBV6-3 with TRBJ2-1; 8 bases map to TRBD1. Germline V lookup: CDR1 MNHEY, CDR2 SVGEGT. The CDR3 totals 14 residues. The CDR3: CTSTPQGAIDEQFF. The DNA of the CDR3 is TGTACCAGCACTCCCCAGGGGGCAATAGATGAGCAGTTCTTC.

This clonotype has a count of ten or more. The rearrangement joins TRBV20-1 to TRBJ2-7; TRBD2 matches at 7 bases. Losses at the gene ends were 7 bases for V and 6 bases for J; bases not matched to a gene: 12. This CDR3 spans 13 amino acids. The germline CDR1 and CDR2 sequences are DFQATT and SNEGSKA (reference sequence). In DNA form, the CDR3 reads TGCAGTGTGTTGAGGGGAGGGCCTGCCGAGCAGTACTTC. The encoded protein is CSVLRGGPAEQYF.